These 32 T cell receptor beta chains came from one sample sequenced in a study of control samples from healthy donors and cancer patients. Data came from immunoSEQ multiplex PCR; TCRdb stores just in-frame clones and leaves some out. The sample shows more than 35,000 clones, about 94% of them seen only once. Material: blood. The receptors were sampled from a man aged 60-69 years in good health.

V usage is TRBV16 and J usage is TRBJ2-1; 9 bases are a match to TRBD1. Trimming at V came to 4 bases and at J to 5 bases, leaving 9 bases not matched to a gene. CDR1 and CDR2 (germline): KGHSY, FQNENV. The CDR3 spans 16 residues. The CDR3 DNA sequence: TGTGCCAGCAGCCTCCGGGACAGGGTATACAACAATGAGCAGTTCTTC. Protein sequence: CASSLRDRVYNNEQFF.

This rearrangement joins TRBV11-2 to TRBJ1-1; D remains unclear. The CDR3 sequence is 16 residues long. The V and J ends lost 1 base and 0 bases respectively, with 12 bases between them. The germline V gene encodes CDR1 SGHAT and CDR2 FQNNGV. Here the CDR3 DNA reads TGTGCCAGCAGCTTAGCGGCGAGATACCTGAACACTGAAGCTTTCTTT. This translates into CASSLAARYLNTEAFF.

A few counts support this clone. The CDR3 reads CASSWDRAYNSPLHF. The CDR3 bases are TGTGCCAGCAGCTGGGACAGGGCGTATAATTCACCCCTCCACTTT. V is TRBV5-6 and J is TRBJ1-6; 9 bases line up with TRBD1. The CDR3 consists of 15 residues. V was pared by 3 bases and J by 4 bases, with 2 bases of the junction left unmatched. Germline V CDR1 and CDR2: SGHDT, YYEEEE.

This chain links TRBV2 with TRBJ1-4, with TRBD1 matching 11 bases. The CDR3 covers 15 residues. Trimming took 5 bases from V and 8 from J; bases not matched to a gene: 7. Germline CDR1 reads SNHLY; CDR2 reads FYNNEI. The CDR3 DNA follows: TGTGCCAGCAGTCCTCCGGGACAGGGGGTCGAAAAACTGTTTTTT. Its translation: CASSPPGQGVEKLFF.

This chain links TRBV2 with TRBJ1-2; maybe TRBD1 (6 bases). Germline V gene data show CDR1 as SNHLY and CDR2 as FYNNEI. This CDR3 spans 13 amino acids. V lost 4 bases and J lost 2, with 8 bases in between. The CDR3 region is CASSGTVNYGYTF. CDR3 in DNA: TGTGCCAGCAGTGGGACAGTCAACTATGGCTACACCTTC.

As DNA, the CDR3 is TGTGCCTGGAACCCCGGCAGGGGGTACTACGAGCAGTACTTC. This encodes CAWNPGRGYYEQYF. J is TRBJ2-7 and V is TRBV30, with TRBD1 matching over 7 bases. The trim removed 4 bases at V and 3 bases at J, leaving 9 bases unmatched. The CDR3 contains 14 residues. CDR1 GTSNPN and CDR2 SVGIG come from the germline V gene (reference sequence).

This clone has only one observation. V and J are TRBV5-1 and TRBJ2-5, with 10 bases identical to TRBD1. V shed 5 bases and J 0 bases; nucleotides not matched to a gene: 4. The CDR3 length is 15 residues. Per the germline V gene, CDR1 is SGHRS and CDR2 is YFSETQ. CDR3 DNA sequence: TGCGCCAGCAGGCGAGGGACAGGGGACCAAGAGACCCAGTACTTC. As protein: CASRRGTGDQETQYF.

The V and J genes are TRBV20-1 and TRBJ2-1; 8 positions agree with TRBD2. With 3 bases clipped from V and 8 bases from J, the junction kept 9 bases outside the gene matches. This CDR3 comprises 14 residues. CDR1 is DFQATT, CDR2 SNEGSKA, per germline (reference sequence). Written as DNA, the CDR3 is TGCAGTGCTAGTTCTAGCGGGTACGGCGATGAGCAGTTCTTC. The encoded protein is CSASSSGYGDEQFF.

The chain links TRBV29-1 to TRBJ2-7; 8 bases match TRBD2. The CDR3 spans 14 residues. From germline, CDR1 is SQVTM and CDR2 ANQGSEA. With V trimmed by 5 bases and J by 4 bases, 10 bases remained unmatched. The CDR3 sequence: CSVSSQGLGYEQYF. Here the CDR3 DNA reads TGCAGCGTTTCCTCCCAGGGACTAGGGTACGAGCAGTACTTC.

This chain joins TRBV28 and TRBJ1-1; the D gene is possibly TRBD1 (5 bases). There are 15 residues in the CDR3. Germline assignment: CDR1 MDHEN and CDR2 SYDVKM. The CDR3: CALGPQRRDGTEAFF. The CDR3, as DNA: TGTGCTTTGGGGCCACAGCGGCGGGATGGCACTGAAGCTTTCTTT.

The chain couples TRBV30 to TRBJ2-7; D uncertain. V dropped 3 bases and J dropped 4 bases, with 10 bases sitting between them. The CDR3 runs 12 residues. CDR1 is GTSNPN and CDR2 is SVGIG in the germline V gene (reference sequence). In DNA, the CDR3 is TGTGCCTGGAGGGCTCTAGAGTACGAGCAGTACTTC. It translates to CAWRALEYEQYF.

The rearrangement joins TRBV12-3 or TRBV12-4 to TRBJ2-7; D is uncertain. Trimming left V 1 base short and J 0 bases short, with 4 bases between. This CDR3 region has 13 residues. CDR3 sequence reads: CASSLVNSYEQYF. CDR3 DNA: TGTGCCAGCAGTTTAGTTAACTCCTACGAGCAGTACTTC.

The CDR3 nucleotides read TGTGCCAGCAGTTACTATGGGCGCCTCCTAGTGACCCAGTACTTC. Translated, it gives CASSYYGRLLVTQYF. This chain joins TRBV6-2 or TRBV6-3 and TRBJ2-5; unclear D gene. V lost 1 base and J 7 bases, leaving 16 bases between the germline ends. This CDR3 has 15 residues. Germline V gene data show CDR1 as MNHEY and CDR2 as SVGEGT.

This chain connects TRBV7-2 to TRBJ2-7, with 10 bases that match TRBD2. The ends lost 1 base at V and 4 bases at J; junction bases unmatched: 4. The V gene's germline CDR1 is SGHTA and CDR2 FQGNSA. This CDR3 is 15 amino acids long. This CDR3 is CASSLVPSGSYEQYF. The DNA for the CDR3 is TGTGCCAGCAGCTTAGTCCCTAGCGGGAGTTACGAGCAGTACTTC.

DNA for the CDR3: TGTGCCAGCCGACAGGGTGGGTACGAGCAGTACTTC. Translating gives CASRQGGYEQYF. This chain uses TRBV7-9 with TRBJ2-7; 7 bases agree with TRBD1. Germline trimming cut 8 bases from V and 4 bases from J; bases unmatched to any gene: 5. Germline lookup yields CDR1 SEHNR and CDR2 FQNEAQ (reference sequence). The CDR3 loop spans 12 amino acids.

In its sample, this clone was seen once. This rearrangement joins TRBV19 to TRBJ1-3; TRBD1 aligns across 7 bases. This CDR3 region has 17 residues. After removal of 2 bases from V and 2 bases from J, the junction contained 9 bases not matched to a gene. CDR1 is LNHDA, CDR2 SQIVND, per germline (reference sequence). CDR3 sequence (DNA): TGTGCCAGTAGTATAAGGGGGCGACAGGTAACTGGAAACACCATATATTTT. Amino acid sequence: CASSIRGRQVTGNTIYF.

CDR3 loop: CASSVAPAVNTGELFF. CDR3 nucleotide sequence: TGTGCCAGCAGCGTAGCCCCAGCGGTGAACACCGGGGAGCTGTTTTTT. The rearrangement joins TRBV9 to TRBJ2-2, with D perhaps TRBD2 (5 bases). The CDR3 sequence is 16 residues long. The germline CDR1 and CDR2 sequences are SGDLS and YYNGEE. V gave up 0 bases and J gave up 1 base, with 10 bases separating them.

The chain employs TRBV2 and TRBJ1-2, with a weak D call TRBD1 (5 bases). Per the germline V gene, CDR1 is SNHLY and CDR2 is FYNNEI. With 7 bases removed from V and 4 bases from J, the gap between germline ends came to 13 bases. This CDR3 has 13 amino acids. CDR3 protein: CASNRGAGYGYTF. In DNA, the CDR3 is TGTGCCAGCAATAGGGGCGCTGGCTATGGCTACACCTTC.

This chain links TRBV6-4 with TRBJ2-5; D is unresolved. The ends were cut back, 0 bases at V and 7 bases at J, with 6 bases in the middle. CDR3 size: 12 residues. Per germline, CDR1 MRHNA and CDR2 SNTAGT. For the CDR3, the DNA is TGTGCCAGCAGTGACTCTTGGGGGACCCAGTACTTC. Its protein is CASSDSWGTQYF.

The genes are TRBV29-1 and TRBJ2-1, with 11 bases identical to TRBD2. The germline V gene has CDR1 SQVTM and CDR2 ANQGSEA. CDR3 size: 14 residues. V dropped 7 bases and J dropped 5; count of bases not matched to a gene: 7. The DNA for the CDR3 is TGCAGCGCCGCTAGACTAGCGGGAAACAATGAGCAGTTCTTC. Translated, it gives CSAARLAGNNEQFF.

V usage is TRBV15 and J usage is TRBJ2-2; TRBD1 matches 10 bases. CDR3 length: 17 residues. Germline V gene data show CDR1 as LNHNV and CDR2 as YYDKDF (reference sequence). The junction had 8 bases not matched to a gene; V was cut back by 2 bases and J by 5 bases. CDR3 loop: CATSRPPRTGGTGELFF. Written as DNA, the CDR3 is TGTGCCACCAGCAGACCCCCGCGGACAGGGGGAACCGGGGAGCTGTTTTTT.

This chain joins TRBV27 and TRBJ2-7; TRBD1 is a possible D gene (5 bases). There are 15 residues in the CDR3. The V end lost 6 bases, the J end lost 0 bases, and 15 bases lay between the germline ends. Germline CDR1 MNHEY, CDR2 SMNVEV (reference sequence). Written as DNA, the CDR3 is TGTGCCAGCAGACCAGGACAACTACCCTCCTACGAGCAGTACTTC. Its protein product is CASRPGQLPSYEQYF.

The CDR3 DNA follows: TGTGCCAGCAGCCCCGACAGGGCGGGGACCCAGTACTTC. As protein: CASSPDRAGTQYF. The chain combines TRBV14 with TRBJ2-5; TRBD1 agrees at 7 bases. This CDR3 has 13 amino acids. V dropped 4 bases and J dropped 7; count of bases not matched to a gene: 6. Germline V lookup: CDR1 SGHDN, CDR2 FVKESK.

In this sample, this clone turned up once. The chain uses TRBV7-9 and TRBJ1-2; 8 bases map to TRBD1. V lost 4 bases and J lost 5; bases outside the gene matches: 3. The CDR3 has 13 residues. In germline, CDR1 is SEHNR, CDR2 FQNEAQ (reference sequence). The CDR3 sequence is CASSSTGVYGYTF. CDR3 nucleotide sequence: TGTGCCAGCAGCTCGACAGGGGTGTATGGCTACACCTTC. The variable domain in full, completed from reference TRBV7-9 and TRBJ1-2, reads DTGVSQNPRHKITKRGQNVTFRCDPISEHNRLYWYRQTLGQGPEFLTYFQNEAQLEKSRLLSDRFSAERPKGSFSTLEIQRTEQGDSAMYLCASSSTGVYGYTFGSGTRLTVV.

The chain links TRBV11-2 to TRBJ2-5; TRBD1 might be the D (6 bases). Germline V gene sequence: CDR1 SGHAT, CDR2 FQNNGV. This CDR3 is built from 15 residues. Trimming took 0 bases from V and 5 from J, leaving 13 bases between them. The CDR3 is CASSLDRWGPETQYF. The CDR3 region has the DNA TGTGCCAGCAGCTTAGATAGGTGGGGGCCGGAGACCCAGTACTTC.

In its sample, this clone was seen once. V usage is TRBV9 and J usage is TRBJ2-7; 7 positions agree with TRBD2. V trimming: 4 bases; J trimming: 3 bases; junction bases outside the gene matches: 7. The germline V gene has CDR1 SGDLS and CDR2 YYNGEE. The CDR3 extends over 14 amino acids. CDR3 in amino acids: CASSNRWEGYEQYF. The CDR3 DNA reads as TGTGCCAGCAGCAACCGCTGGGAGGGCTACGAGCAGTACTTC.

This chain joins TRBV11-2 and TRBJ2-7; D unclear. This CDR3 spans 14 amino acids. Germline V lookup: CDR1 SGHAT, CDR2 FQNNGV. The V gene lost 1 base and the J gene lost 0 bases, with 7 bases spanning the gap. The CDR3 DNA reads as TGTGCCAGCAGCTTAGTAGGACCCTCCTACGAGCAGTACTTC. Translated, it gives CASSLVGPSYEQYF.

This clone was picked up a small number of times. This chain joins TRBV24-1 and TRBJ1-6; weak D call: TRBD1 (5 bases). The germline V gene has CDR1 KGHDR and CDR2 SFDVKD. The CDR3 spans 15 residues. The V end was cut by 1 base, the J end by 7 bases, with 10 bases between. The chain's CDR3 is CATSDFQGYNSPLHF. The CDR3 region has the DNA TGTGCCACCAGTGATTTTCAGGGCTACAATTCACCCCTCCACTTT.

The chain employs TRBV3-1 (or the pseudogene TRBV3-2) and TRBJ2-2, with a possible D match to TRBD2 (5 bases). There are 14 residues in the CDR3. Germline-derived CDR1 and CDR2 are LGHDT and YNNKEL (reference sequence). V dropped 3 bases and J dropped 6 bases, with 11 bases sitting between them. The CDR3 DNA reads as TGTGCCAGCAGCCATAGCGAGTCTCCCGGGGAGCTGTTTTTT. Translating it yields CASSHSESPGELFF.

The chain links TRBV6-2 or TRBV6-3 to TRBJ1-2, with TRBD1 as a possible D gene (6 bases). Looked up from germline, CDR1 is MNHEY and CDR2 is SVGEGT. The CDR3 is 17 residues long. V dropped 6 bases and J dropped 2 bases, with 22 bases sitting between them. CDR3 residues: CASSRPLQGNFNYGYTF. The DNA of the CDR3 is TGTGCCAGCAGCCGACCCCTTCAGGGGAACTTCAACTATGGCTACACCTTC.

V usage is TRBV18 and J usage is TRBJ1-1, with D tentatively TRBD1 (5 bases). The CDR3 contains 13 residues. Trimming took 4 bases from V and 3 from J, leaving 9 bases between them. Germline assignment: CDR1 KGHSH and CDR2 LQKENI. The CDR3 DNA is TGTGCCAGCTCACGGGACTGGGACACTGAAGCTTTCTTT. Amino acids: CASSRDWDTEAFF.

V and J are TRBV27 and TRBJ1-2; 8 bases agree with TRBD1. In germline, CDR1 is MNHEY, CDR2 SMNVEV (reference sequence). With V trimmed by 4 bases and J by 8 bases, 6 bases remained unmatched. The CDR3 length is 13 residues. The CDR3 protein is CASSSQGARGYTF. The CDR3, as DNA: TGTGCCAGCAGTTCCCAGGGGGCGAGAGGCTACACCTTC.